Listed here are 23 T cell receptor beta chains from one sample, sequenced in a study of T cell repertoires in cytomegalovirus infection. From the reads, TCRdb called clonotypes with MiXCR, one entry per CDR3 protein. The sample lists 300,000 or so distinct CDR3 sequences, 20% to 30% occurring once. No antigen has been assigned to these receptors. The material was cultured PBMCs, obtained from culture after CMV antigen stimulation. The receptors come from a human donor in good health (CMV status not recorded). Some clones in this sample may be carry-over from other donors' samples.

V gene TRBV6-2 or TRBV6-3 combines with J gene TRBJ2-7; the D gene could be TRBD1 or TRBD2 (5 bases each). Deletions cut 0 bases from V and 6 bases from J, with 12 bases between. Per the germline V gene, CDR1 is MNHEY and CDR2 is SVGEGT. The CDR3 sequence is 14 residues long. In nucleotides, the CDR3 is TGTGCCAGCAGTTACTCTTCTACTAGGGGCGAGCAGTACGTC. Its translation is CASSYSSTRGEQYV.

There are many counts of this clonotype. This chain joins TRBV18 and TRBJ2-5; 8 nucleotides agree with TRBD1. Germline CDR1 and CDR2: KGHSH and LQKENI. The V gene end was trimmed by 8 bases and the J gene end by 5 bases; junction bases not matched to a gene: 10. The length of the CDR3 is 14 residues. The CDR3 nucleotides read TGTGCCAGCAGCCCCGGACAGGGTGGCGAGACCCAGTACTTC. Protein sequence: CASSPGQGGETQYF.

The DNA of the CDR3 is TGCAGTGCTAGACCCCAGGGGGGGGGTGGCTACACCTTC. Translated: CSARPQGGGGYTF. This chain joins TRBV20-1 and TRBJ1-2, with TRBD1 matching over 7 bases. This CDR3 region has 13 residues. The V segment lost 2 bases and the J segment 7 bases; nucleotides outside the gene matches: 7. CDR1 is DFQATT and CDR2 is SNEGSKA in the germline V gene (reference sequence).

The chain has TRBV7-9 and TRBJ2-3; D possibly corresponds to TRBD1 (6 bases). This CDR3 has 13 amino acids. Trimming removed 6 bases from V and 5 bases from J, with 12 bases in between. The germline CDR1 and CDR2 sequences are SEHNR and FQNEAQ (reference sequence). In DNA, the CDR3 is TGTGCCAGCAGTTACTTAGGGGGAGATACGCAGTATTTT. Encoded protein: CASSYLGGDTQYF.

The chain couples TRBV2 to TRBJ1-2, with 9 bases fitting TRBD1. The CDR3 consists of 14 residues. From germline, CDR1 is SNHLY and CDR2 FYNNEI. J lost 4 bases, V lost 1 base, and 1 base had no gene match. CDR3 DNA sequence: TGTGCCAGCAGTGAAGTACAGGGGGCCTATGGCTACACCTTC. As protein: CASSEVQGAYGYTF.

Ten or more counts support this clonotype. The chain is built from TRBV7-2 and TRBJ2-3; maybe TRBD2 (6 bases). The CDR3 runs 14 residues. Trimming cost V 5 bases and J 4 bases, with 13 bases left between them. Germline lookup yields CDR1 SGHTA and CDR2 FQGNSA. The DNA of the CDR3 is TGTGCCAGCAGCCCGCAGACTAGTGCAGATACGCAGTATTTT. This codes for CASSPQTSADTQYF.

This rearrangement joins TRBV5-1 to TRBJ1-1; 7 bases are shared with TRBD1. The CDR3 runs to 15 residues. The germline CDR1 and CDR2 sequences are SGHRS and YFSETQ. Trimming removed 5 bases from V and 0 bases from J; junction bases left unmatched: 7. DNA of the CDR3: TGCGCCAGCAGTTATAGGACAGGTATGAACACTGAAGCTTTCTTT. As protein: CASSYRTGMNTEAFF.

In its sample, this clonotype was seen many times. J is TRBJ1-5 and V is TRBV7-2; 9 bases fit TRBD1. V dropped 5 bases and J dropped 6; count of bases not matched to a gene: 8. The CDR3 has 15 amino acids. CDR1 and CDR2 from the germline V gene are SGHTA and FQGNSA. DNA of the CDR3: TGTGCCAGCAGCCCCGGGACAGGGTCTCTTCAGCCCCAGCATTTT. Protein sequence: CASSPGTGSLQPQHF.

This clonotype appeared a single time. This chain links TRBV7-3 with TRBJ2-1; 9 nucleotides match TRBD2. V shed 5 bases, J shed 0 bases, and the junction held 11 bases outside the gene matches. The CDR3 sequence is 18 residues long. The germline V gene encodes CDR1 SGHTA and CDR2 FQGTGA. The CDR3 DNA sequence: TGTGCCAGCAGCGGCCCGGTCGAAGCGGGAGGCTCCTACAATGAGCAGTTCTTC. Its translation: CASSGPVEAGGSYNEQFF. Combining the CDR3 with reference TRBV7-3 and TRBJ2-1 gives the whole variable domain GAGVSQTPSNKVTEKGKYVELRCDPISGHTALYWYRQSLGQGPEFLIYFQGTGAADDSGLPNDRFFAVRPEGSVSTLKIQRTERGDSAVYLCASSGPVEAGGSYNEQFFGPGTRLTVL.

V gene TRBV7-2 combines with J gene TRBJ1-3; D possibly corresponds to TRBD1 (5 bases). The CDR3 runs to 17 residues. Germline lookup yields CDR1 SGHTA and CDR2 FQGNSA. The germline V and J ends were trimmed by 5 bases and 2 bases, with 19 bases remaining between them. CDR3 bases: TGTGCCAGCAGCCATATGGGCGTCTCAGGGACTGGAAACACCATATATTTT. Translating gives CASSHMGVSGTGNTIYF.

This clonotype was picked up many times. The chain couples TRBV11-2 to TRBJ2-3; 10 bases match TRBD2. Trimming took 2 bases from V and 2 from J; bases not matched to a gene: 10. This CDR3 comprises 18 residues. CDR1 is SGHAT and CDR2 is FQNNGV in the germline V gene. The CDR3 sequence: CASSLLFSTSGSTDTQYF. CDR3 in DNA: TGTGCCAGCAGCTTATTGTTCTCGACTAGCGGGTCCACAGATACGCAGTATTTT.

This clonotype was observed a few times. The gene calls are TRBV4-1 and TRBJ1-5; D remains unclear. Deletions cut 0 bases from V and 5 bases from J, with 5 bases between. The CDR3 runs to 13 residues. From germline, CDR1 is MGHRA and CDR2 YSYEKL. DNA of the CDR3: TGCGCCAGCAGCCAAGATGAATATCAGCCCCAGCATTTT. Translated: CASSQDEYQPQHF.

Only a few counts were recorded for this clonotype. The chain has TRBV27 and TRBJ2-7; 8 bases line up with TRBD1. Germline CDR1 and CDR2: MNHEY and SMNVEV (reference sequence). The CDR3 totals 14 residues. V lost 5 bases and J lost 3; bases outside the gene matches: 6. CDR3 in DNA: TGTGCCAGCAGTCCCGGACAGGGTATCTACGAGCAGTACGTC. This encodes CASSPGQGIYEQYV.

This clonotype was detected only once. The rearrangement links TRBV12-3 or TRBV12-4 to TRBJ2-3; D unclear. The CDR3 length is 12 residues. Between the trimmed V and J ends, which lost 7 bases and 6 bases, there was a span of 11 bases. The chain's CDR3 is CASTSLRDTQYF. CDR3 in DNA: TGTGCCAGCACCTCCCTCCGCGATACGCAGTATTTT.

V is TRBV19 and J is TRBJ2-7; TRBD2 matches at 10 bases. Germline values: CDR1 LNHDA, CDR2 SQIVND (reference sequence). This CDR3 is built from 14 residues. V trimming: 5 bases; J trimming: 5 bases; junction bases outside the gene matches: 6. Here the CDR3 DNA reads TGTGCCAGTAGTGGGGGACTAGCGCTCCACGAGCAGTACTTC. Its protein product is CASSGGLALHEQYF. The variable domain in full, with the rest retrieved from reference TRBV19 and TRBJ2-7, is DGGITQSPKYLFRKEGQNVTLSCEQNLNHDAMYWYRQDPGQGLRLIYYSQIVNDFQKGDIAEGYSVSREKKESFPLTVTSAQKNPTAFYLCASSGGLALHEQYFGPGTRLTVT.

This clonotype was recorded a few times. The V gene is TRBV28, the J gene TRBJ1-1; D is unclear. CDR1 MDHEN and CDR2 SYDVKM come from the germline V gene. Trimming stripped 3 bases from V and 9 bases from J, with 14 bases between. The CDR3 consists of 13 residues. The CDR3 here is CASSFSVGGKAFF. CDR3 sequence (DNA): TGTGCCAGCAGTTTTTCGGTCGGTGGTAAAGCTTTCTTT.

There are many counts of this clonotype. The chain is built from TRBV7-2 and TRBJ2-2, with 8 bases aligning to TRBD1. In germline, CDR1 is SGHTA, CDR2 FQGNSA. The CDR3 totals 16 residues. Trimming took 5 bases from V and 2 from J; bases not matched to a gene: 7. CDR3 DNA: TGTGCCAGCAGCCGGCAGGGGGCTCTAAACACCGGGGAGCTGTTTTTT. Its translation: CASSRQGALNTGELFF. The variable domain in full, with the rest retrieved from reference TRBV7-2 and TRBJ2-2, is GAGVSQSPSNKVTEKGKDVELRCDPISGHTALYWYRQSLGQGLEFLIYFQGNSAPDKSGLPSDRFSAERTGGSVSTLTIQRTQQEDSAVYLCASSRQGALNTGELFFGEGSRLTVL.

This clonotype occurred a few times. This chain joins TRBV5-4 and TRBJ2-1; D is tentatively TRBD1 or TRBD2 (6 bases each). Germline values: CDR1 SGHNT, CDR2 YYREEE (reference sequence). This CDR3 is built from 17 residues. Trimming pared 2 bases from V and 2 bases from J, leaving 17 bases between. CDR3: CASSFPFGGGTYNEQFF. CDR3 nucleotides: TGTGCCAGCAGCTTCCCCTTCGGGGGCGGAACCTACAATGAGCAGTTCTTC.

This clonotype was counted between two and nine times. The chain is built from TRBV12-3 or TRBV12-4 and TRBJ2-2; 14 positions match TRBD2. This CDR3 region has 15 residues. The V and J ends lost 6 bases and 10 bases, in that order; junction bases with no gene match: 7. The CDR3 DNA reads TGTGCCAGCAGGTTGGGGACTAGCGGGAGAGCGGAGCTGTTTTTT. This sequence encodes CASRLGTSGRAELFF.

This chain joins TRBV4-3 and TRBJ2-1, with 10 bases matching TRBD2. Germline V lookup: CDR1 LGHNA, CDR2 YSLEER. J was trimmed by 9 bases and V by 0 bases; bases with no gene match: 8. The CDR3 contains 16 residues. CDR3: CASSQDSSGRGSEQFF. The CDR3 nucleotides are TGCGCCAGCAGCCAAGATTCGAGCGGGAGGGGGAGTGAGCAGTTCTTC.

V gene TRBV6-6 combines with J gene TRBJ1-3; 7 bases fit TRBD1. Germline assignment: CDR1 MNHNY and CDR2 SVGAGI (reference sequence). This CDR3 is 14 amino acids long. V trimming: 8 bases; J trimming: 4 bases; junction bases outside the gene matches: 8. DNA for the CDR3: TGTGCCAGCGGAAACGACAGGGCGGGAAACACCATATATTTT. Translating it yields CASGNDRAGNTIYF.

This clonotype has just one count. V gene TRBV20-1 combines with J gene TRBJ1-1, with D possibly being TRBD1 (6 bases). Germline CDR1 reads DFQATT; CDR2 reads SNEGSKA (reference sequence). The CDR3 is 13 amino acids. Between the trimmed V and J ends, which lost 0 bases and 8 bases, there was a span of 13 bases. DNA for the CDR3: TGCAGTGCTAGAGACCGGGGGCCCACCGAAGCTTTCTTT. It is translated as CSARDRGPTEAFF.

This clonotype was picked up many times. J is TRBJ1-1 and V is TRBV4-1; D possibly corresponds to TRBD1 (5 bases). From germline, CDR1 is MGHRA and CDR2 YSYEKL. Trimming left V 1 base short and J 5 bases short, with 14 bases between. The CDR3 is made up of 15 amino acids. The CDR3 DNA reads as TGCGCCAGCAGCCAAGCCGGGACCGGGGGGACTGAAGCTTTCTTT. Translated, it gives CASSQAGTGGTEAFF.